These 14 T cell receptor beta chains were sequenced from one sample in a study of regulatory T cells in long-lasting Graves disease. Through Arm-PCR of CDR3 regions and iRepertoire HTBI primers, TCR beta libraries were built. Each CDR3 protein gets one entry after TCRdb re-called the multiplex PCR reads with MiXCR. The table shows about 470,000 distinct CDR3 sequences, with 16% occurring only once. Time point in this sample: newly diagnosed GD, antithyroid drugs for less than 3 months. PBMC RNA was the source of the TCR library. The sample also formed part of further work on T cells in Graves' hyperthyroidism and ophthalmopathy.

Here the sequenced sample was peripheral blood mononuclear cells (PBMCs), taken at new diagnosis, from a patient treated with antithyroid drugs. The receptor source for this set is a man aged 40-49 years with Graves disease.

This chain links TRBV11-1 with TRBJ2-2, with D tentatively TRBD1 (6 bases). Trimming left V 5 bases short and J 0 bases short, with 13 bases between. This CDR3 comprises 16 residues. The germline V gene has CDR1 SGHAT and CDR2 FQDESV (reference sequence). CDR3 sequence (DNA): TGTGCCAGCAGCCAAGAAGGGACATCGAACACCGGGGAGCTGTTTTTT. Encoded protein: CASSQEGTSNTGELFF.

The table lists this clonotype with a few counts. J is TRBJ2-2 and V is TRBV12-5; D call uncertain. Germline V gene sequence: CDR1 LGHNT, CDR2 FRNRAP. This CDR3 is built from 13 residues. V lost 0 bases and J lost 7, with 6 bases in between. This CDR3 reads CASGLVVGGELFF. CDR3 nucleotide sequence: TGTGCTAGTGGTTTGGTAGTGGGCGGGGAGCTGTTTTTT.

The sample holds many counts of this clonotype. This chain links TRBV20-1 with TRBJ2-1, with a weak D call TRBD2 (5 bases). The CDR3 runs 14 residues. The V and J ends lost 6 bases and 4 bases respectively, with 16 bases between them. CDR1 is DFQATT, CDR2 SNEGSKA, per germline (reference sequence). DNA for the CDR3: TGCAGTGCGAAGGACTCCTCGAGGTACAATGAGCAGTTCTTC. This sequence encodes CSAKDSSRYNEQFF.

The chain combines TRBV27 with TRBJ2-7; D might be TRBD1 (5 bases). The CDR3 is 15 amino acids. Germline V gene data show CDR1 as MNHEY and CDR2 as SMNVEV (reference sequence). Between the trimmed V and J ends, which lost 5 bases and 6 bases, there was a span of 20 bases. Here the CDR3 reads CASSQNLIGVGEQYF. In nucleotides, the CDR3 is TGTGCCAGCAGTCAAAACCTGATAGGGGTGGGCGAGCAGTACTTC.

This clonotype was picked up a small number of times. The CDR3 DNA reads TGTGCCAGCAGCCAGGGGGCCGGGGCGGAGACCCAGTACTTC. Amino acid sequence: CASSQGAGAETQYF. V is TRBV7-3 and J is TRBJ2-5; TRBD1 matches 8 bases. The J segment lost 5 bases and the V segment lost 5 bases, leaving 7 bases of the junction unmatched. The length of the CDR3 is 14 residues. Germline assignment: CDR1 SGHTA and CDR2 FQGTGA.

V is TRBV15 and J is TRBJ1-2, with 9 bases aligning to TRBD1. Unmatched junction bases numbered 8, after V lost 3 bases and J lost 6 bases. There are 15 residues in the CDR3. Per germline, CDR1 LNHNV and CDR2 YYDKDF (reference sequence). The CDR3 coding sequence is TGTGCCACCAGCAGGGGGGGACAGGGCGGGCATGGCTACACCTTC. Residues: CATSRGGQGGHGYTF.

J is TRBJ2-3 and V is TRBV20-1, with 9 bases identical to TRBD2. Germline V CDR1 and CDR2: DFQATT, SNEGSKA (reference sequence). The V and J ends lost 5 bases and 4 bases, in that order; junction bases with no gene match: 13. The CDR3 totals 16 residues. CDR3 coding DNA: TGCAGTGCTCACCCCATGTGGGCGGGAGGGTCAGATACGCAGTATTTT. Translation: CSAHPMWAGGSDTQYF.

As to this clonotype: An end of the junction does not agree with germline; a read error may underlie this. The genes are TRBV28 and TRBJ2-7; the D gene is possibly TRBD1 (7 bases). Germline lookup yields CDR1 MDHEN and CDR2 SYDVKM. The CDR3 runs 14 residues. The CDR3 loop is CASREHRGTGEQCF. CDR3 nucleotides: TGTGCCAGCAGGGAACACAGGGGAACGGGGGAGCAGTGCTTC.

This clonotype was detected ten times or more. CDR3 nucleotide sequence: TGTGCCAGCAGCCCACGCCCTTGGACTAGCGGGAAAGGGGAGACCCAGTACTTC. It yields the protein CASSPRPWTSGKGETQYF. V is TRBV11-2 and J is TRBJ2-5, with 12 bases matching TRBD2. This CDR3 is 18 amino acids long. Trimming removed 5 bases from V and 5 bases from J; junction bases left unmatched: 15. The V gene's germline CDR1 is SGHAT and CDR2 FQNNGV.

This clonotype has ten or more counts. The V and J genes are TRBV7-2 and TRBJ2-1, with D perhaps matching TRBD2 (5 bases). CDR1 is SGHTA, CDR2 FQGNSA, per germline. The CDR3 runs 13 residues. Trimming took 3 bases from V and 8 from J, leaving 11 bases between them. This CDR3 reads CASSFSGLDEQFF. DNA of the CDR3: TGTGCCAGCAGCTTTTCAGGACTCGATGAGCAGTTCTTC.

This clonotype has only a few counts. The V and J genes are TRBV20-1 and TRBJ1-1; D not resolved. V shed 3 bases and J shed 1 base, with 9 bases lying between them. The CDR3 is made up of 13 amino acids. Germline assignment: CDR1 DFQATT and CDR2 SNEGSKA (reference sequence). The CDR3 reads CSARHSWNTEAFF. The CDR3 DNA reads TGCAGTGCTAGGCACAGCTGGAACACTGAAGCTTTCTTT.

The V call is TRBV13, the J call TRBJ1-2; D possibly corresponds to TRBD1 (6 bases). This CDR3 contains 16 residues. In germline, CDR1 is PRHDT, CDR2 FYEKMQ (reference sequence). The V gene lost 5 bases and the J gene lost 3 bases, with 19 bases spanning the gap. The CDR3 sequence is CASSPIPRGSDYGYTF. In DNA form, the CDR3 reads TGTGCCAGCAGCCCCATTCCCAGGGGATCAGACTATGGCTACACCTTC. The whole variable domain, remainder taken from reference TRBV13 and TRBJ1-2, is AAGVIQSPRHLIKEKRETATLKCYPIPRHDTVYWYQQGPGQDPQFLISFYEKMQSDKGSIPDRFSAQQFSDYHSELNMSSLELGDSALYFCASSPIPRGSDYGYTFGSGTRLTVV.

This clonotype was observed at least ten times. The chain employs TRBV20-1 and TRBJ1-4, with D maybe TRBD1 (6 bases). Germline CDR1 reads DFQATT; CDR2 reads SNEGSKA (reference sequence). Between the trimmed V and J ends, which lost 5 bases and 3 bases, there was a span of 13 bases. The CDR3 has 14 residues. The CDR3 nucleotides are TGCAGTGCTTCTAGGGGGGCGTCTAATGAAAAACTGTTTTTT. Translated, it gives CSASRGASNEKLFF.

This clonotype was counted a few times. This rearrangement joins TRBV5-1 to TRBJ2-1, with TRBD2 matching over 9 bases. The CDR3 covers 14 residues. The ends lost 3 bases at V and 10 bases at J; junction bases unmatched: 8. Per germline, CDR1 SGHRS and CDR2 YFSETQ. CDR3 in DNA: TGCGCCAGCAGCTACGGCGGGAGGGCCGGGGAGCAGTTCTTC. It codes for CASSYGGRAGEQFF.